Included here is one T cell receptor beta chain sequence, with context. V lost 5 bases to trimming and J lost 8 bases; unmatched junction nucleotides: 15. This CDR3 has 16 amino acids. CDR1 and CDR2 (germline): LNHDA, SQIVND (reference sequence). The sample originates from a study of blood T cell repertoires in COVID-19. Study as a whole: The samples span acute and convalescent COVID-19 from the United States, Italy and Spain. T cells, B-cell-depleted T cells, or PBMCs provided the cDNA or gDNA that served as material.

Libraries were prepared by immunoSEQ multiplex PCR; TCRdb keeps only in-frame clonotypes and omits some of them. Seen here are under 200,000 clones, 88% observed once, and the top ten hold under 2%. This TCR was sampled from a man aged 18 to 29 with active or convalescent COVID-19. Specimen: peripheral blood. The V call is TRBV19, the J call TRBJ2-3; the match to TRBD1 covers 8 bases. For the CDR3, the DNA is TGTGCCAGTAGTGCCCTGCGAACTTTACAGGGGGGTACGCAGTATTTT. Translation: CASSALRTLQGGTQYF. Combining the CDR3 with reference TRBV19 and TRBJ2-3 gives the whole variable domain DGGITQSPKYLFRKEGQNVTLSCEQNLNHDAMYWYRQDPGQGLRLIYYSQIVNDFQKGDIAEGYSVSREKKESFPLTVTSAQKNPTAFYLCASSALRTLQGGTQYFGPGTRLTVL.